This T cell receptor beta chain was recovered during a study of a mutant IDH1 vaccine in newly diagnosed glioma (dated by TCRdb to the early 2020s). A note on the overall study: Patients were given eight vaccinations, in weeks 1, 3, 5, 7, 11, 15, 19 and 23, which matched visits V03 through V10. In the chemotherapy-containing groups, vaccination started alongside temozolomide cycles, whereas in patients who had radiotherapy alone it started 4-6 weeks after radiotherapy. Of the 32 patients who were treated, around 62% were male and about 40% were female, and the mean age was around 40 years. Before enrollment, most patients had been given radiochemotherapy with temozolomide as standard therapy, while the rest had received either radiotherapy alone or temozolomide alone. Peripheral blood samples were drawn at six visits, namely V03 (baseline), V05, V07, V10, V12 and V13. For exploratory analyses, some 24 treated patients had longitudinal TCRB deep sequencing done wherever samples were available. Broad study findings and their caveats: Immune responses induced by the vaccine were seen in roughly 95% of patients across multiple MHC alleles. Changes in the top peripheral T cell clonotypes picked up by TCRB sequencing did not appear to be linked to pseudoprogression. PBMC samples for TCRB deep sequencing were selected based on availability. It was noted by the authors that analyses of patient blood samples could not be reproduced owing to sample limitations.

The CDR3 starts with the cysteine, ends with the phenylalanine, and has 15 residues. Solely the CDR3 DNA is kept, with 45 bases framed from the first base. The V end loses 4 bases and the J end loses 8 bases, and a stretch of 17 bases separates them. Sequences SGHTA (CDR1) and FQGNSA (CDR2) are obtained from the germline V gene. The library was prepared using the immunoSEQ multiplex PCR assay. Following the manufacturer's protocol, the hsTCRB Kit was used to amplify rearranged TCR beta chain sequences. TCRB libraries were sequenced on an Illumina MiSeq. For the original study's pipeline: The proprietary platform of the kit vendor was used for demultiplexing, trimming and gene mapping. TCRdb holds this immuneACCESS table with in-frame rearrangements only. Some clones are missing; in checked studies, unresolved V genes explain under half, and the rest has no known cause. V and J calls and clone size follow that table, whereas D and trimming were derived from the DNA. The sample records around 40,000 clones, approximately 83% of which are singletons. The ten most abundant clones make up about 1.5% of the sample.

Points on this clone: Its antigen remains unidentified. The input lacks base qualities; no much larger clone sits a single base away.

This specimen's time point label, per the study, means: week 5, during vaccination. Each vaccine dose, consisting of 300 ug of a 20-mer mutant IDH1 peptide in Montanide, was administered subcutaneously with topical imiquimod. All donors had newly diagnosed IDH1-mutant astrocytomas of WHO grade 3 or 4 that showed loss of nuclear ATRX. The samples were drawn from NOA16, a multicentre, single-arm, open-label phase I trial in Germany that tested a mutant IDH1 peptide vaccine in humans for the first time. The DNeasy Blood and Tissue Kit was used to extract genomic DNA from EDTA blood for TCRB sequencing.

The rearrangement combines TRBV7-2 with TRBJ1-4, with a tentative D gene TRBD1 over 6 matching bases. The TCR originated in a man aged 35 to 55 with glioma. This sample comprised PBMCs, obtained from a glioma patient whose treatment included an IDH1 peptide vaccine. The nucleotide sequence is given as TGTGCCAGCAGCTCGGGTACCCCGGGGGGCGAAAAACTGTTTTTT. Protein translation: CASSSGTPGGEKLFF.